What follows describes a single T cell receptor (beta chain). The sample is drawn from a study of T cell changes during pregnancy in multiple sclerosis. Profiling relied on immunoSEQ multiplex PCR, and the TCRdb table lists in-frame clones only, not all of them. This table holds under 85,000 clones, around 94% found once. Germline V gene data show CDR1 as SGHAT and CDR2 as FQNNGV. CDR3 length: 16 amino acids. V was pared by 4 bases and J by 0 bases, with 13 bases between. The sequencing here drew on peripheral blood, taken in the third trimester of pregnancy. The receptor was isolated from a female donor with multiple sclerosis, enrolled in a pregnancy study. This chain links TRBV11-2 with TRBJ2-1; tentative D call: TRBD2 (5 bases). The CDR3 sequence is CASSWLGLSSYNEQFF. CDR3 coding DNA: TGTGCCAGCAGCTGGCTCGGACTGTCCTCCTACAATGAGCAGTTCTTC.